The entry that follows covers one T cell receptor (beta chain) sequence. The CDR3 consists of 16 residues. With 7 bases clipped from V and 2 bases from J, the junction kept 9 bases outside the gene matches. Per germline, CDR1 MDHEN and CDR2 SYDVKM. As originally analysed: Estimation of nucleated cell counts was performed using reference gene primer amplification. Method: immunoSEQ multiplex PCR; TCRdb's copy keeps in-frame clones and lacks some. The V and J calls and the clone size are those of that table, but D and trimming were determined from the DNA. This table holds approximately 240,000 clones, about 88% found once. The sample is drawn from a study of blood T cell repertoires in COVID-19. Across the study: COVID-19 samples, acute and convalescent, were from the United States, Italy and Spain.

This sequence joins TRBV28 and TRBJ2-3, with 10 bases aligning to TRBD2. Sequenced material: peripheral blood. This receptor was identified in a woman in her forties who had recovered from COVID-19. As DNA, the CDR3 is TGTGCCAGCACCATCCCTAGCGGGGGTTCCACAGATACGCAGTATTTT. It codes for CASTIPSGGSTDTQYF.